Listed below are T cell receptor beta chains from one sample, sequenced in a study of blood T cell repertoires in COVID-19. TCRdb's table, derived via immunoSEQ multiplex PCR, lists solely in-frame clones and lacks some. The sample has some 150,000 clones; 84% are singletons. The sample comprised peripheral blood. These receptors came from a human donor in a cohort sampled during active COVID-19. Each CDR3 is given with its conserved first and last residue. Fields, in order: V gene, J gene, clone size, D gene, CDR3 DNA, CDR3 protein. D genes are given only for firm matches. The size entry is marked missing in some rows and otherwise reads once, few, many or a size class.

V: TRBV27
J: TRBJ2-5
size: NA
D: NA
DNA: TGTGCCAGCAGTTTAACCGGGTGGAGGCAAGAGACCCAGTACTTC
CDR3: CASSLTGWRQETQYF

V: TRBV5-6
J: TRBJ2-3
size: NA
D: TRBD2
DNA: TGTGCCAGCAGCTACCTAGCGGGAGTAAGGGATACGCAGTATTTT
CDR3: CASSYLAGVRDTQYF

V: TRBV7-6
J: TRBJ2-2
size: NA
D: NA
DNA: TGTGCCAGCAGTTCGCAGGCTTCGAACACCGGGGAGCTGTTTTTT
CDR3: CASSSQASNTGELFF

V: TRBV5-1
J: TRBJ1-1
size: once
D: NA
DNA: TGCGCCAGCAGCTCACAGGGTTATGCGACTGAAGCTTTCTTT
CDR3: CASSSQGYATEAFF

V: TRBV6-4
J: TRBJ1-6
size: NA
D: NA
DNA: TGTGCCAGCAGCCAAACACGTAATAATTCACCCCTCCACTTT
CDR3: CASSQTRNNSPLHF

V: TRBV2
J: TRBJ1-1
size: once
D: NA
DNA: TGTGCCAGCAGTGAACGGAGGGGTCCCAGATCCGAAGCTTTCTTT
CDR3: CASSERRGPRSEAFF

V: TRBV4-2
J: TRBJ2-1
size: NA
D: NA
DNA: TGTGCCAGCAGCCAAGAACAGGGTTTCAATGAGCAGTTCTTC
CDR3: CASSQEQGFNEQFF

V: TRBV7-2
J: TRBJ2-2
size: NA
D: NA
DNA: TGTGCCAGCAGCCGCCAGGGAACAAACACCGGGGAGCTGTTTTTT
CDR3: CASSRQGTNTGELFF

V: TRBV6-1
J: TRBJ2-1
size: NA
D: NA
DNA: TGTGCCAGCAGTGGAGGCAGGGTAGGTAATTACAATGAGCAGTTCTTC
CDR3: CASSGGRVGNYNEQFF

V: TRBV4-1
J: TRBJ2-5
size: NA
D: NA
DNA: TGCGCCAGCAGCCCAATTGTCGCACCCGGGGAGACCCAGTACTTC
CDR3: CASSPIVAPGETQYF

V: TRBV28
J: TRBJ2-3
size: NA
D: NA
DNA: TGTGCCAGCAATTTCGGGGCTGGAGGGGCCACAGATACGCAGTATTTT
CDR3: CASNFGAGGATDTQYF

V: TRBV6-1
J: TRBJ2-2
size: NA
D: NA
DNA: TGTGCCAGCAGTGACGCCGACAGGAACCATGGGGGCACCGGGGAGCTGTTTTTT
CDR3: CASSDADRNHGGTGELFF

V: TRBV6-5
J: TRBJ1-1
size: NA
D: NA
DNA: TGTGCCAGCAGCTGGACACCAAACCTGAACACTGAAGCTTTCTTT
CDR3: CASSWTPNLNTEAFF

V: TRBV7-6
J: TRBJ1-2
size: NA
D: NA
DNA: TGTGCCAGCAGCTTTCACAGAAACTATGGCTACACCTTC
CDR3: CASSFHRNYGYTF

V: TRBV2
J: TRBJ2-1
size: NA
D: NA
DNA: TGTGCCAGCAGTGAAAGGGGGAGCTCCTACAATGAGCAGTTCTTC
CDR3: CASSERGSSYNEQFF

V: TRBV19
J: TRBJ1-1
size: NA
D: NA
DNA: TGTGCCAGCACTTCAGGGGAGAACACTGAAGCTTTCTTT
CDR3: CASTSGENTEAFF

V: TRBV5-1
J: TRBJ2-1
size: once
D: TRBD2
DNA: TGCGCCAGCAGCTTGGAGGGGACTAGCGGTGAGCAGTTCTTC
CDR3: CASSLEGTSGEQFF

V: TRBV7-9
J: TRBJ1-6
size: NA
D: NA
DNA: TGTGCCAGCAGCGCGGGCCTGGGCTCACCCCTCCACTTT
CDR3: CASSAGLGSPLHF

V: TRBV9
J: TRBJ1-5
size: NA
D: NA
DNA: TGTGCCAGCAGCGTAGGACAAAGCAATCAGCCCCAGCATTTT
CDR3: CASSVGQSNQPQHF

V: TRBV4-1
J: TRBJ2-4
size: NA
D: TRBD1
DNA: TGCGCCAGCAGCCCCGGGACAGGGGGCAGGTTGAACATTCAGTACTTC
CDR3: CASSPGTGGRLNIQYF

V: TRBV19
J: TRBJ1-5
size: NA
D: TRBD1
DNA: TGTGCCAGTAGTTCCCACCGACCGGGACAGGTCCTTCGGAGCAATCAGCCCCAGCATTTT
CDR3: CASSSHRPGQVLRSNQPQHF

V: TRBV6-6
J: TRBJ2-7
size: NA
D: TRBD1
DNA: TGTGCCAGCAGTTCCGGGACAGGGACTGAGCAGTACTTC
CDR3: CASSSGTGTEQYF